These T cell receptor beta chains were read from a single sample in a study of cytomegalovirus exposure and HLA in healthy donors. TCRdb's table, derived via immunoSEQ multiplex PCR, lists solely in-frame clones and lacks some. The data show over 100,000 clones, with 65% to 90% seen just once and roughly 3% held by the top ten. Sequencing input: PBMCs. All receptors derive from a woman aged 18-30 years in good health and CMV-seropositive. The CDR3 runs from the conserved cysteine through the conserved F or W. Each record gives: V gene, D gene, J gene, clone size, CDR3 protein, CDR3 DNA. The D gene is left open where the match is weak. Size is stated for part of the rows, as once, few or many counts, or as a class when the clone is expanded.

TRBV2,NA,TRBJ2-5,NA,CASSTGGGETQYF,TGTGCCAGCAGTACAGGGGGAGGGGAGACCCAGTACTTC
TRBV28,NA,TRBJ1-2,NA,CASSPSGEGENYGYTF,TGTGCCAGCAGCCCCAGTGGGGAGGGAGAAAACTATGGCTACACCTTC
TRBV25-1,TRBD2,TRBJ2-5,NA,CASTGRGDGPLETQYF,TGTGCCAGCACCGGGAGGGGGGACGGACCCTTGGAGACCCAGTACTTC
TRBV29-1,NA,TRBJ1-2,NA,CSGRTAGYGYTF,TGCAGCGGCCGGACAGCGGGGTATGGCTACACCTTC
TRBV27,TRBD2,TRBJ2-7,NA,CASRLAGESSYEQYF,TGTGCCAGCAGGCTAGCGGGGGAGAGCTCCTACGAGCAGTACTTC
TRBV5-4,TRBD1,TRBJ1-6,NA,CASSPWDRGENSPLHF,TGTGCCAGCAGCCCGTGGGACAGGGGAGAAAATTCACCCCTCCACTTT
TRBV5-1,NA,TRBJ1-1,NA,CASSLEVGGSTEAFF,TGCGCCAGCAGCTTGGAGGTTGGGGGGTCCACTGAAGCTTTCTTT
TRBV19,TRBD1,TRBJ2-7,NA,CATQRTGTYEQYF,TGTGCCACCCAAAGGACAGGTACCTACGAGCAGTACTTC
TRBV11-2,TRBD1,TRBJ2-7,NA,CASSSGQTYEQYF,TGTGCCAGCAGCTCGGGACAGACCTACGAGCAGTACTTC
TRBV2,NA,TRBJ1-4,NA,CASNSGPVEKLFF,TGTGCCAGCAATTCAGGGCCGGTTGAAAAACTGTTTTTT
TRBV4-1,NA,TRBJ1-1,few,CASSQEPGNTEAFF,TGCGCCAGCAGCCAAGAACCGGGGAACACTGAAGCTTTCTTT
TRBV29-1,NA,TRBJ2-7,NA,CSVGAGDTYEQYF,TGCAGCGTGGGAGCGGGCGACACCTACGAGCAGTACTTC
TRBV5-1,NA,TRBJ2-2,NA,CASSSQVTGELFF,TGCGCCAGCAGCTCCCAGGTAACCGGGGAGCTGTTTTTT
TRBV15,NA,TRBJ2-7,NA,CATSLGWGTKTYEQYF,TGTGCCACCAGCTTGGGGTGGGGGACAAAGACCTACGAGCAGTACTTC
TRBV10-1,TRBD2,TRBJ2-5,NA,CASSEPFTSGTYQETQYF,TGCGCCAGCAGTGAGCCATTCACTAGCGGCACGTACCAAGAGACCCAGTACTTC
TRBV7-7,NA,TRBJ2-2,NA,CASSLAALPGELFF,TGTGCCAGCAGCTTAGCGGCTCTCCCCGGGGAGCTGTTTTTT
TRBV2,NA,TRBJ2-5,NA,CASSGHSQETQYF,TGTGCCAGCAGTGGTCACAGCCAAGAGACCCAGTACTTC
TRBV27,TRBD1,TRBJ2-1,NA,CASSRGPEQFF,TGTGCCAGCAGCAGGGGGCCTGAGCAGTTCTTC
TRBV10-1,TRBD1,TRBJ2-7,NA,CASSLGTGPYEQYF,TGCGCCAGCAGCTTAGGGACAGGGCCCTACGAGCAGTACTTC
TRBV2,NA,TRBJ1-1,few,CASSEGILGATEAFF,TGTGCCAGCAGTGAAGGCATTTTGGGGGCCACTGAAGCTTTCTTT
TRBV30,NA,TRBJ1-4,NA,CAWSVLGGEKLFF,TGTGCCTGGAGTGTACTCGGGGGTGAAAAACTGTTTTTT
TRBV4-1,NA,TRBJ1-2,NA,CASSQVGERYGYTF,TGCGCCAGCAGCCAAGTGGGAGAGCGTTATGGCTACACCTTC
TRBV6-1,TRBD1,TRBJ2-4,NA,CASSEDRGNIQYF,TGTGCCAGCTCGGAGGACAGGGGAAACATTCAGTACTTC
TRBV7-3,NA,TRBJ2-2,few,CASSWTNTGELFF,TGTGCCAGCAGCTGGACTAACACCGGGGAGCTGTTTTTT
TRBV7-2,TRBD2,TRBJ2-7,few,CASSFTSGGYLSSYEQYF,TGTGCCAGCAGCTTTACTAGCGGGGGCTACCTCAGCTCCTACGAGCAGTACTTC
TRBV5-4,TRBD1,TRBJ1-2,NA,CASSDLTGDYGYTF,TGTGCCAGCAGCGACTTGACAGGGGACTATGGCTACACCTTC
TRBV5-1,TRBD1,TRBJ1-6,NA,CASSLARGQGSPLHF,TGCGCCAGCAGCTTGGCCAGGGGGCAAGGATCACCCCTCCACTTT
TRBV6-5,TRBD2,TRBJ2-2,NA,CASSAGLASGELFF,TGTGCCAGCAGTGCGGGACTAGCCTCCGGGGAGCTGTTTTTT
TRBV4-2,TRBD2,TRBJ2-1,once,CASSQDPSGGAPFF,TGTGCCAGCAGCCAAGACCCAAGCGGGGGGGCCCCGTTCTTC
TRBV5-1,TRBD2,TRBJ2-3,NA,CASRSASGGAISTDTQYF,TGCGCCAGCAGGTCCGCTAGCGGGGGCGCGATTAGCACAGATACGCAGTATTTT
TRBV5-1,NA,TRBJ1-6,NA,CASSLAGTRYSPLHF,TGCGCCAGCAGCTTGGCCGGGACACGGTATTCACCCCTCCACTTT
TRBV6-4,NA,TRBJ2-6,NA,CASSVDTGANVLTF,TGTGCCAGCAGTGTCGACACTGGGGCCAACGTCCTGACTTTC
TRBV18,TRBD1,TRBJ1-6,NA,CASSPDRATYNSPLHF,TGTGCCAGCTCACCGGACAGGGCGACCTATAATTCACCCCTCCACTTT
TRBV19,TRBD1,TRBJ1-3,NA,CASSTTGYSGNTIYF,TGTGCCAGTAGTACGACAGGGTACTCTGGAAACACCATATATTTT
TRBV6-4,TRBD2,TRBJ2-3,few,CASSDTSGGATDTQYF,TGTGCCAGCAGTGACACTAGCGGGGGGGCCACAGATACGCAGTATTTT
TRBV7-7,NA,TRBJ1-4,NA,CASSAGGGEKLFF,TGTGCCAGCAGCGCAGGAGGAGGAGAAAAACTGTTTTTT
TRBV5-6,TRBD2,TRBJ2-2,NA,CASSETSGGDTGELFF,TGTGCCAGCAGCGAGACTAGCGGGGGAGACACCGGGGAGCTGTTTTTT
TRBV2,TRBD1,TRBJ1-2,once,CAGRGQAGDYGYTF,TGTGCCGGAAGGGGACAGGCGGGGGACTATGGCTACACCTTC
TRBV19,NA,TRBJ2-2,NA,CASSTAHRVYTGELFF,TGTGCCAGTAGTACCGCACACAGGGTATACACCGGGGAGCTGTTTTTT
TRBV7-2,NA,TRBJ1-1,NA,CASSPGAGLNTEAFF,TGTGCCAGCAGCCCTGGGGCAGGACTGAACACTGAAGCTTTCTTT
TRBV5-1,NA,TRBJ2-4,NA,CAAPRRGAKNIQYF,TGCGCCGCCCCCCGTCGGGGAGCCAAAAACATTCAGTACTTC
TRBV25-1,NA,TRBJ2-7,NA,CASSEEHGTNLYEQYF,TGTGCCAGCAGTGAAGAACACGGGACAAATTTATACGAGCAGTACTTC
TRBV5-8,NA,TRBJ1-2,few,CASSFGGNCGYTF,TGTGCCAGCAGCTTTGGGGGGAATTGTGGCTACACCTTC